The TCR beta chain described here comes from a study of blood T cell repertoires in COVID-19. Sequencing used immunoSEQ multiplex PCR; TCRdb keeps in-frame clones, though not all of them. Among fewer than 80,000 clones, around nine tenths were seen once, and the ten largest hold roughly 1%. Per the germline V gene, CDR1 is MNHEY and CDR2 is SMNVEV (reference sequence). The CDR3 is 14 amino acids. The V and J ends lost 4 bases and 4 bases respectively, with 13 bases between them. The source is a man between 65 and 85 years old with acute or convalescent COVID-19. The rearrangement links TRBV27 to TRBJ2-5; tentative D call: TRBD2 (6 bases). Sequenced input: peripheral blood. The DNA for the CDR3 is TGTGCCAGCAGTTCCCCGGGACTTCTAGAGACCCAGTACTTC. Amino acids: CASSSPGLLETQYF.